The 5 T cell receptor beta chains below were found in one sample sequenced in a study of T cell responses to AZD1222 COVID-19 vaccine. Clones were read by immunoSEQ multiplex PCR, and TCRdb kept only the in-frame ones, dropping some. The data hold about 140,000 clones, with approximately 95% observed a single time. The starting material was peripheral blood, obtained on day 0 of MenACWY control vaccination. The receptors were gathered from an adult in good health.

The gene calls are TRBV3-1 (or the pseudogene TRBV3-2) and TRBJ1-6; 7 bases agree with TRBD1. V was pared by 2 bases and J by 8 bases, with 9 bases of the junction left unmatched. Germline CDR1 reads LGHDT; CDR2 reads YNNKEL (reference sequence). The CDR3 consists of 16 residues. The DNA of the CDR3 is TGTGCCAGCAGCCAAAACCCCCGACAGGGTCATTCACCCCTCCACTTT. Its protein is CASSQNPRQGHSPLHF.

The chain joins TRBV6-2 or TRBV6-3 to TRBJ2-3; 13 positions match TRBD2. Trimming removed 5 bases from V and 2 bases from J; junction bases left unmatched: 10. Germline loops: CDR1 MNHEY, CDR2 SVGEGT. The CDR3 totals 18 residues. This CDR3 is CASSKPGLAGRYTDTQYF. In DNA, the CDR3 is TGTGCCAGCAGTAAGCCGGGACTAGCGGGGCGATACACAGATACGCAGTATTTT.

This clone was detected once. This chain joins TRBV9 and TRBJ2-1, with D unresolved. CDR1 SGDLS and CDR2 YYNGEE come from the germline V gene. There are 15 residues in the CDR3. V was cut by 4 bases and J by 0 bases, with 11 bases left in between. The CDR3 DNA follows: TGTGCCAGCAGCACCCATCCGAGCTCCTACAATGAGCAGTTCTTC. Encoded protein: CASSTHPSSYNEQFF.

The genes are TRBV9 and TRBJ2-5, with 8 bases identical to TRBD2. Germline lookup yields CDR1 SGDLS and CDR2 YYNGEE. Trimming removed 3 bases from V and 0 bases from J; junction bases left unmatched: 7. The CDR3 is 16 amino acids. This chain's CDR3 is CASSAGGQSYQETQYF. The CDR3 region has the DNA TGTGCCAGCAGCGCGGGAGGGCAATCGTACCAAGAGACCCAGTACTTC.

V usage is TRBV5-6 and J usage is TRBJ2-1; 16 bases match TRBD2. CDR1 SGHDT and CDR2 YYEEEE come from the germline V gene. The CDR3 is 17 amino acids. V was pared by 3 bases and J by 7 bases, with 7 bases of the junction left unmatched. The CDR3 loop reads CASSSPPGLAGGNEQFF. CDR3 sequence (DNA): TGTGCCAGCAGCTCTCCGCCGGGACTAGCGGGGGGGAATGAGCAGTTCTTC.